Below are 8 T cell receptor beta chains sequenced from a single sample in a study of blood T cell repertoires in COVID-19. Some clones are missing from TCRdb's copy, which holds only in-frame ones; the method was immunoSEQ multiplex PCR. The sample carries about 97,000 clones, around 90% recorded once. What was sequenced was peripheral blood. These TCRs come from a woman between 50 and 59 years old with COVID-19, enrolled during active disease.

This chain connects TRBV7-3 to TRBJ2-1; D might be TRBD1 (7 bases). The ends were cut back, 2 bases at V and 9 bases at J, with 11 bases in the middle. Germline lookup yields CDR1 SGHTA and CDR2 FQGTGA. The CDR3 is 13 amino acids. As DNA, the CDR3 is TGTGCCAGCAGCTTATTGCAGGGGGGTGAGCAGTTCTTC. As protein: CASSLLQGGEQFF.

V usage is TRBV5-4 and J usage is TRBJ1-1, with 7 positions matching TRBD1. Germline values: CDR1 SGHNT, CDR2 YYREEE (reference sequence). The CDR3 loop spans 14 amino acids. V dropped 0 bases and J dropped 5; count of bases not matched to a gene: 4. The CDR3 sequence: CASSLESGGTEAFF. The DNA for the CDR3 is TGTGCCAGCAGCTTGGAGTCAGGGGGTACTGAAGCTTTCTTT.

V usage is TRBV5-1 and J usage is TRBJ2-3; D is possibly TRBD1 (7 bases). V lost 4 bases, J lost 5 bases, and 20 bases lay in between. Germline values: CDR1 SGHRS, CDR2 YFSETQ. This CDR3 contains 16 residues. The CDR3 protein is CASSPGGGTAKDTQYF. In nucleotides, the CDR3 is TGCGCCAGCAGCCCGGGCGGCGGGACAGCTAAAGATACGCAGTATTTT.

This clone appeared many times. The chain combines TRBV6-6 with TRBJ2-1; D perhaps matches TRBD2 (7 bases). V dropped 5 bases and J dropped 3 bases, with 23 bases sitting between them. Germline CDR1 and CDR2: MNHNY and SVGAGI (reference sequence). The CDR3 has 18 residues. CDR3 sequence (DNA): TGTGCCAGCAGTCAGGGGTCGGCCCAGCGGGGACTCTACAATGAGCAGTTCTTC. Translation: CASSQGSAQRGLYNEQFF.

V and J are TRBV30 and TRBJ2-7, with TRBD1 matching 7 bases. CDR3 length equals 13 residues. Germline V lookup: CDR1 GTSNPN, CDR2 SVGIG (reference sequence). The V and J ends lost 5 bases and 5 bases, in that order; junction bases with no gene match: 9. In DNA, the CDR3 is TGTGCCTGGGGCGACAGGGTTGTCCACGAGCAGTACTTC. Protein: CAWGDRVVHEQYF.

This clone occurred many times. V is TRBV11-2 and J is TRBJ1-5; weak D call: TRBD1 (6 bases). This CDR3 contains 13 residues. Germline values: CDR1 SGHAT, CDR2 FQNNGV. Trimming took 5 bases from V and 7 from J, leaving 12 bases between them. DNA of the CDR3: TGTGCCAGCAGCCGACAGGTGGGCCAGCCCCAGCATTTT. Translating it yields CASSRQVGQPQHF.

This clone has just one count. The rearrangement links TRBV5-1 to TRBJ2-3; tentative D call: TRBD1 (6 bases). V lost 4 bases and J lost 3, with 9 bases in between. Germline assignment: CDR1 SGHRS and CDR2 YFSETQ. The CDR3 runs to 13 residues. The CDR3 DNA reads as TGCGCCAGCAGCCCCGGACAGACAGATACGCAGTATTTT. It yields the protein CASSPGQTDTQYF.

The rearrangement links TRBV3-1 (or the pseudogene TRBV3-2) to TRBJ1-1; D unresolved. The CDR3 consists of 16 residues. Trimming shortened V by 0 bases and J by 1 base, and 12 bases separated the two germline ends. The germline gives CDR1 LGHDT, CDR2 YNNKEL (reference sequence). The CDR3 region has the DNA TGTGCCAGCAGCCAAGATGGAGGACCCCAGAACACTGAAGCTTTCTTT. Amino acids: CASSQDGGPQNTEAFF.